Listed below are T cell receptor beta chains from one sample, sequenced in a study of CD8 T cells in Susac syndrome. TCRdb ran MiXCR on the immunoSEQ multiplex PCR reads and lists one entry per CDR3 protein. The table lists 130,000 or so distinct CDR3 sequences, over 80% of them singletons. Specimen: CD8+ T cells from PBMCs. The source of these receptors is a human donor with multiple sclerosis. The conserved cysteine and the conserved F or W are not part of the CDR3 here.

>TRBV7-9|TRBJ2-7
ASSKQTGYDYEQY
>TRBV7-9|TRBJ2-1
ASSLVRPEQF
>TRBV6-2/TRBV6-3|TRBJ2-2
ASSYSFGLEPNTGELF
>TRBV19|TRBJ2-1
ASSIVGGFEQF
>TRBV6-1|TRBJ1-5
ASRGAGYSNQPQH
>TRBV4-2|TRBJ2-2
ASSQELGGSNTGELF
>TRBV7-8|TRBJ2-1
ASSLAMVRPYNEQF
>TRBV5-4|TRBJ2-1
ASSWGGGNEQF
>TRBV7-9|TRBJ1-2
ASSFPFEGYGYT
>TRBV27|TRBJ1-2
ASRDPGLGHGYT
>TRBV6-5|TRBJ2-1
ASSYLLAGEFDEQF
>TRBV1|TRBJ2-4
TSSGTGGPAKNIQY
>TRBV15|TRBJ1-5
ATSRDRLNQPQH
>TRBV7-9|TRBJ2-2
ASSLSDGHTGELF
>TRBV5-6|TRBJ1-1
ASTGQGWGAF
>TRBV7-9|TRBJ1-1
ASSPRWKNTEAF
>TRBV5-6|TRBJ1-1
ASSSAQGYTEAF
>TRBV27|TRBJ1-1
ASSVQSGTEAF
>TRBV7-6|TRBJ1-2
ASSARQGLDYGYT
>TRBV7-2|TRBJ2-3
ASSWDTGLDTQY
>TRBV20-1|TRBJ2-5
SARAILAGSEMEETQY
>TRBV6-1|TRBJ1-5
ASEGGRSYSNQPQH